The 22 T cell receptor beta chains given below trace back to one sample, sequenced in a study of OX40 agonist ivuxolimab in advanced cancers. The data were produced by immunoSEQ multiplex PCR, yet TCRdb's version contains in-frame clones alone and is incomplete. The table records just over 90,000 clones, approximately 90% of them present only once. This specimen consisted of CD4+ or CD8+ T cells sorted from blood, obtained in a trial of the OX40 agonist ivuxolimab. Receptor source: an adult with an advanced solid tumor such as melanoma, head and neck, liver or kidney cancer.

The chain joins TRBV28 to TRBJ2-1, with D possibly being TRBD1 (5 bases). The CDR3 length is 12 residues. CDR1 MDHEN and CDR2 SYDVKM come from the germline V gene. Between the trimmed V and J ends, which lost 3 bases and 10 bases, there was a span of 10 bases. CDR3 nucleotide sequence: TGTGCCAGCAGTTTTAGCAGGGTGGAGCAGTTCTTC. Translated, it gives CASSFSRVEQFF.

The rearrangement links TRBV7-9 to TRBJ2-7; TRBD2 matches 9 bases. Trimming removed 5 bases from V and 2 bases from J; junction bases left unmatched: 7. The CDR3 is made up of 15 amino acids. The germline V gene encodes CDR1 SEHNR and CDR2 FQNEAQ (reference sequence). CDR3 protein: CASSPWLAGPYEQYF. The DNA of the CDR3 is TGTGCCAGCAGCCCTTGGCTAGCGGGGCCCTACGAGCAGTACTTC. Full variable domain (outside the CDR3, taken from reference TRBV7-9 and TRBJ2-7): DTGVSQNPRHKITKRGQNVTFRCDPISEHNRLYWYRQTLGQGPEFLTYFQNEAQLEKSRLLSDRFSAERPKGSFSTLEIQRTEQGDSAMYLCASSPWLAGPYEQYFGPGTRLTVT.

The chain is built from TRBV6-5 and TRBJ2-2, with 9 bases aligning to TRBD2. Germline V lookup: CDR1 MNHEY, CDR2 SVGAGI. V lost 11 bases to trimming and J lost 2 bases; unmatched junction nucleotides: 6. The CDR3 is 14 residues long. The CDR3 sequence: CASRLAENTGELFF. The DNA of the CDR3 is TGTGCCTCGAGACTAGCGGAAAACACCGGGGAGCTGTTTTTT.

The chain has TRBV5-1 and TRBJ1-4; D unresolved. The CDR3 runs 14 residues. V was shortened by 7 bases and J by 0 bases, with 10 bases between the two germline ends. Per germline, CDR1 SGHRS and CDR2 YFSETQ. CDR3 residues: CASRLWATNEKLFF. DNA for the CDR3: TGCGCCAGCCGCCTCTGGGCAACTAATGAAAAACTGTTTTTT. Combining the CDR3 with reference TRBV5-1 and TRBJ1-4 gives the whole variable domain KAGVTQTPRYLIKTRGQQVTLSCSPISGHRSVSWYQQTPGQGLQFLFEYFSETQRNKGNFPGRFSGRQFSNSRSEMNVSTLELGDSALYLCASRLWATNEKLFFGSGTQLSVL.

The rearrangement joins TRBV6-6 to TRBJ2-7; D remains unclear. The CDR3 sequence is 15 residues long. Germline V lookup: CDR1 MNHNY, CDR2 SVGAGI (reference sequence). V lost 2 bases and J lost 3, with 14 bases in between. The CDR3 sequence is CASSYRVAENYEQYF. The DNA of the CDR3 is TGTGCCAGCAGTTACCGCGTGGCGGAAAACTACGAGCAGTACTTC.

The V call is TRBV5-5, the J call TRBJ2-1, with 11 bases lining up with TRBD1. J lost 4 bases, V lost 5 bases, and 5 bases had no gene match. The length of the CDR3 is 15 residues. CDR1 and CDR2 from the germline V gene are SGHKS and YYEKEE (reference sequence). In DNA, the CDR3 is TGTGCCAGCAGGGTAGGACAGGGGGCTTACAATGAGCAGTTCTTC. It yields the protein CASRVGQGAYNEQFF.

The chain combines TRBV5-1 with TRBJ2-7; D may be TRBD2 (5 bases). The V and J ends lost 1 base and 3 bases respectively, with 14 bases between them. This CDR3 has 15 amino acids. Germline V gives CDR1 SGHRS, CDR2 YFSETQ. The CDR3 nucleotides read TGCGCCAGCAGCTTGCTGGACTCACGCCTCTACGAGCAGTACTTC. Translating it yields CASSLLDSRLYEQYF.

The chain couples TRBV7-2 to TRBJ1-1; the D is unclear. The CDR3 length is 12 residues. Germline V gene data show CDR1 as SGHTA and CDR2 as FQGNSA. V lost 5 bases to trimming and J lost 2 bases, with 6 bases between them. The CDR3 reads CASSTSNTEAFF. The CDR3, as DNA: TGTGCCAGCAGCACCTCCAACACTGAAGCTTTCTTT.

V is TRBV2 and J is TRBJ1-2, with 8 bases matching TRBD1. V shed 4 bases, J shed 1 base, and the junction held 5 bases outside the gene matches. The germline gives CDR1 SNHLY, CDR2 FYNNEI. The CDR3 length is 15 residues. The CDR3 region is CASSARTGHNYGYTF. DNA for the CDR3: TGTGCCAGCAGTGCCCGGACAGGGCATAACTATGGCTACACCTTC.

The chain has TRBV7-9 and TRBJ2-1; 9 positions match TRBD1. Losses at the gene ends were 5 bases for V and 1 base for J; bases not matched to a gene: 9. Germline CDR1 reads SEHNR; CDR2 reads FQNEAQ (reference sequence). CDR3 size: 17 residues. The CDR3: CASSQGTGYPSYNEQFF. CDR3 bases: TGTGCCAGCAGCCAAGGGACAGGGTATCCTTCCTACAATGAGCAGTTCTTC.

The rearrangement links TRBV25-1 to TRBJ2-7; a weak D match, TRBD1 (6 bases). V shed 10 bases and J shed 0 bases, with 10 bases lying between them. This CDR3 is 12 amino acids long. Germline CDR1 and CDR2: MGHDK and SYGVNS. The CDR3, as DNA: TGTGCCACCCAGGGGCTCTCCTACGAGCAGTACTTC. Encoded protein: CATQGLSYEQYF.

The chain has TRBV19 and TRBJ1-2; 7 bases match TRBD1. CDR1 and CDR2 (germline): LNHDA, SQIVND (reference sequence). The J segment lost 4 bases and the V segment lost 3 bases, leaving 5 bases of the junction unmatched. CDR3 length: 14 residues. Here the CDR3 DNA reads TGTGCCAGTAGTATGTCCCGGGACAGCTATGGCTACACCTTC. Translation: CASSMSRDSYGYTF.

This clone was picked up a small number of times. The chain combines TRBV28 with TRBJ2-1; 15 bases match TRBD2. Germline values: CDR1 MDHEN, CDR2 SYDVKM. This CDR3 has 20 amino acids. The V segment lost 3 bases and the J segment 5 bases; nucleotides outside the gene matches: 14. The CDR3, as DNA: TGTGCCAGCAGTTTTCTCGTCAGGGGGAGGACTAGCGGGAGGGACAATGAGCAGTTCTTC. It specifies CASSFLVRGRTSGRDNEQFF.

This clone was detected a few times. The chain has TRBV27 and TRBJ2-3; D ambiguous. The CDR3 consists of 14 residues. Germline CDR1 MNHEY, CDR2 SMNVEV (reference sequence). The V end lost 2 bases, the J end lost 2 bases, and 8 bases lay between the germline ends. The CDR3 is CASSLAVITDTQYF. CDR3 DNA sequence: TGTGCCAGCAGTTTAGCGGTTATCACAGATACGCAGTATTTT.

The rearrangement uses TRBV6-5 and TRBJ1-2; a possible D gene is TRBD1 (5 bases). V lost 0 bases and J 8 bases, leaving 19 bases between the germline ends. Germline assignment: CDR1 MNHEY and CDR2 SVGAGI. The CDR3 has 16 amino acids. CDR3 region: CASSYSGRAEFGGYTF. The CDR3 nucleotides are TGTGCCAGCAGTTACTCGGGCAGGGCGGAGTTCGGGGGCTACACCTTC.

The genes are TRBV11-3 and TRBJ2-2; 7 nucleotides line up with TRBD2. CDR3 length: 15 residues. Germline assignment: CDR1 SGHNT and CDR2 YENEEA. V was pared by 5 bases and J by 6 bases, with 9 bases of the junction left unmatched. The CDR3 loop is CASSPQTSPAGELFF. The CDR3 DNA reads TGTGCCAGCAGCCCCCAGACTAGCCCGGCCGGGGAGCTGTTTTTT.

This sequence joins TRBV7-9 and TRBJ2-1; tentative D call: TRBD1 (5 bases). Germline values: CDR1 SEHNR, CDR2 FQNEAQ (reference sequence). The CDR3 covers 18 residues. The V and J ends lost 2 bases and 9 bases respectively, with 26 bases between them. The chain's CDR3 is CASSLSFSLTVVVGEQFF. The CDR3 DNA is TGTGCCAGCAGCTTATCATTTTCGCTGACAGTAGTGGTTGGTGAGCAGTTCTTC.

The chain links TRBV9 to TRBJ1-2; no clear D. The CDR3 runs 14 residues. The V gene lost 3 bases and the J gene lost 4 bases, with 13 bases spanning the gap. CDR1 is SGDLS, CDR2 YYNGEE, per germline. The CDR3 DNA reads as TGTGCCAGCAGCGCGGACCCCGGGTCCTATGGCTACACCTTC. Protein product: CASSADPGSYGYTF.

The J gene is TRBJ2-5, the V gene TRBV27; the D is unclear. V dropped 8 bases and J dropped 2 bases, with 3 bases sitting between them. The CDR3 is 10 amino acids. Germline V gene lookup returns CDR1 MNHEY and CDR2 SMNVEV (reference sequence). The CDR3 reads CASGQETQYF. The CDR3 nucleotides read TGTGCCAGCGGGCAAGAGACCCAGTACTTC.

V and J are TRBV5-6 and TRBJ1-6, with 7 bases fitting TRBD1. CDR3 length equals 16 residues. Germline CDR1 and CDR2: SGHDT and YYEEEE. V shed 4 bases, J shed 7 bases, and the junction held 11 bases outside the gene matches. CDR3 in DNA: TGTGCCAGCAGCAAATTATCCGGGACAGACAATTCACCCCTCCACTTT. This encodes CASSKLSGTDNSPLHF.

The J gene is TRBJ2-1, the V gene TRBV18; D gene unclear. Germline V lookup: CDR1 KGHSH, CDR2 LQKENI. This CDR3 spans 15 amino acids. V was shortened by 1 base and J by 0 bases, with 7 bases between the two germline ends. CDR3 sequence: CASSPLQSSYNEQFF. DNA of the CDR3: TGTGCCAGCTCACCACTCCAAAGCTCCTACAATGAGCAGTTCTTC.

This chain uses TRBV7-3 with TRBJ2-3; 7 bases agree with TRBD2. The CDR3 runs 17 residues. V shed 2 bases, J shed 0 bases, and the junction held 8 bases outside the gene matches. Germline assignment: CDR1 SGHTA and CDR2 FQGTGA. The DNA of the CDR3 is TGTGCCAGCAGCTTAGGGGGAGGGGATACTAGCACAGATACGCAGTATTTT. The encoded protein is CASSLGGGDTSTDTQYF.